The next 26 T cell receptor beta chains were all read from a single sample in a study of T cell responses to AZD1222 COVID-19 vaccine. TCRdb keeps only in-frame clones here, not all; method: immunoSEQ multiplex PCR. The table includes about 92,000 clones, just over 85% detected once. The sequencing used peripheral blood, collected on day 0 of AZD1222 vaccination. The receptors come from an adult in good health.

The chain couples TRBV7-9 to TRBJ1-1, with D possibly TRBD1 on 6 matching bases. V was trimmed by 5 bases and J by 5 bases, leaving 18 bases between them. The germline V gene encodes CDR1 SEHNR and CDR2 FQNEAQ (reference sequence). The CDR3 length is 15 residues. CDR3 nucleotides: TGTGCCAGCAGCCCTTCACAGGGCGGGGGGACTGAAGCTTTCTTT. This translates into CASSPSQGGGTEAFF.

V usage is TRBV6-4 and J usage is TRBJ2-5; D gene ambiguous. This CDR3 spans 14 amino acids. With 2 bases removed from V and 5 bases from J, the gap between germline ends came to 12 bases. Germline V gene data show CDR1 as MRHNA and CDR2 as SNTAGT. The CDR3 here is CASSDPEVQETQYF. In nucleotides, the CDR3 is TGTGCCAGCAGTGACCCTGAGGTGCAGGAGACCCAGTACTTC.

The chain employs TRBV19 and TRBJ1-2; D not certain. The V end lost 5 bases, the J end lost 5 bases, and 15 bases lay between the germline ends. Germline V gene sequence: CDR1 LNHDA, CDR2 SQIVND (reference sequence). This CDR3 has 14 amino acids. The CDR3 nucleotides read TGTGCCAGTAGTCCAGCGGGGTTAAGGTATGGCTACACCTTC. This codes for CASSPAGLRYGYTF.

This rearrangement joins TRBV6-5 to TRBJ1-2, with a tentative D call TRBD1 (6 bases). Trimming stripped 6 bases from V and 0 bases from J, with 14 bases between. The germline V gene has CDR1 MNHEY and CDR2 SVGAGI. CDR3 length: 15 amino acids. The CDR3 DNA reads as TGTGCCAGCAGACTAGGGGGTCGGGCTAACTATGGCTACACCTTC. Protein product: CASRLGGRANYGYTF.

This chain joins TRBV5-1 and TRBJ1-6; 9 bases match TRBD1. Trimming removed 3 bases from V and 5 bases from J; junction bases left unmatched: 3. This CDR3 has 15 amino acids. Germline V lookup: CDR1 SGHRS, CDR2 YFSETQ. Written as DNA, the CDR3 is TGCGCCAGCAGCTCGGACAGGGGAGATAATTCACCCCTCCACTTT. This sequence encodes CASSSDRGDNSPLHF.

The chain recombines TRBV3-1 (or the pseudogene TRBV3-2) with TRBJ1-2; D remains ambiguous. CDR1 is LGHDT and CDR2 is YNNKEL in the germline V gene (reference sequence). V was trimmed by 3 bases and J by 1 base, leaving 6 bases between them. This CDR3 is built from 13 residues. The CDR3 protein is CASSQASNYGYTF. The CDR3 DNA follows: TGTGCCAGCAGCCAGGCCAGTAACTATGGCTACACCTTC.

This sequence joins TRBV6-5 and TRBJ2-7; 10 positions match TRBD1. This CDR3 contains 14 residues. V was pared by 5 bases and J by 6 bases, with 7 bases of the junction left unmatched. Germline-derived CDR1 and CDR2 are MNHEY and SVGAGI. CDR3 residues: CASSLRQGAPEQYF. CDR3 sequence (DNA): TGTGCCAGCAGTCTGAGACAGGGGGCGCCCGAGCAGTACTTC.

This clone was picked up one time. The rearrangement joins TRBV5-1 to TRBJ2-1, with 7 positions matching TRBD1. V was pared by 0 bases and J by 10 bases, with 1 base of the junction left unmatched. CDR1 is SGHRS, CDR2 YFSETQ, per germline. This CDR3 has 12 amino acids. CDR3 sequence: CASSLDRGEQFF. The CDR3, as DNA: TGCGCCAGCAGCTTGGACAGGGGAGAGCAGTTCTTC.

The chain carries TRBV5-6 and TRBJ2-7; D is ambiguous. The V gene lost 4 bases and the J gene lost 3 bases, with 14 bases spanning the gap. Germline loops: CDR1 SGHDT, CDR2 YYEEEE. This CDR3 is built from 14 residues. CDR3 DNA: TGTGCCAGCAGCCTAAGACTCTATCACTACGAGCAGTACTTC. This encodes CASSLRLYHYEQYF.

CDR3 DNA: TGTGCCAGCAGCTTAGGGGTCGACACTGAAGCTTTCTTT. Protein: CASSLGVDTEAFF. The genes are TRBV11-3 and TRBJ1-1; D gene uncertain. The CDR3 contains 13 residues. Germline V gene sequence: CDR1 SGHNT, CDR2 YENEEA. V shed 1 base and J shed 3 bases, with 6 bases lying between them.

For this clone: Because the CDR3's place on the DNA is in doubt, the DNA is left out and the CDR3 is given as listed by TCRdb. This chain links TRBV6-5 with TRBJ1-2. The V gene's germline CDR1 is MNHEY and CDR2 SVGAGI. The CDR3 is made up of 14 amino acids, end residues included. CDR3 protein: CASSSSDGFYGYTF.

The V call is TRBV27, the J call TRBJ1-6, with 10 bases that match TRBD1. Germline V gene sequence: CDR1 MNHEY, CDR2 SMNVEV (reference sequence). The CDR3 runs 16 residues. V trimming: 4 bases; J trimming: 10 bases; junction bases outside the gene matches: 10. CDR3: CASSSPGWTGGSPLHF. The CDR3 nucleotides are TGTGCCAGCAGTTCCCCCGGGTGGACAGGGGGATCACCCCTCCACTTT.

The V and J genes are TRBV13 and TRBJ2-2; TRBD2 might be the D (5 bases). V gave up 5 bases and J gave up 9 bases, with 16 bases separating them. CDR3 length equals 14 residues. Germline-derived CDR1 and CDR2 are PRHDT and FYEKMQ (reference sequence). The CDR3, as DNA: TGTGCCAGCAGCCAAGCGGACCGTCAGCGGGAGCTGTTTTTT. It codes for CASSQADRQRELFF.

The chain is built from TRBV6-1 and TRBJ1-1, with TRBD1 as a possible D gene (6 bases). Looked up from germline, CDR1 is MNHNS and CDR2 is SASEGT. V shed 1 base and J shed 5 bases, with 8 bases lying between them. The CDR3 is 13 amino acids. This CDR3 is CASSEGRGTEAFF. The CDR3 nucleotides read TGTGCCAGCAGTGAAGGGAGGGGGACTGAAGCTTTCTTT.

This chain uses TRBV2 with TRBJ1-5; D perhaps matches TRBD1 (6 bases). Trimming pared 3 bases from V and 1 base from J, leaving 13 bases between. The germline V gene has CDR1 SNHLY and CDR2 FYNNEI. This CDR3 has 16 amino acids. CDR3 residues: CASSERGQLSNQPQHF. CDR3 coding DNA: TGTGCCAGCAGTGAGAGAGGACAGTTAAGCAATCAGCCCCAGCATTTT. The whole variable domain, filled in from reference TRBV2 and TRBJ1-5, reads EPEVTQTPSHQVTQMGQEVILRCVPISNHLYFYWYRQILGQKVEFLVSFYNNEISEKSEIFDDQFSVERPDGSNFTLKIRSTKLEDSAMYFCASSERGQLSNQPQHFGDGTRLSIL.

The chain uses TRBV14 and TRBJ2-1; D is ambiguous. Trimming removed 4 bases from V and 9 bases from J, with 13 bases in between. The V gene's germline CDR1 is SGHDN and CDR2 FVKESK. The CDR3 sequence is 13 residues long. DNA for the CDR3: TGTGCCAGCAGCCCGGTGACCGTCGGTGAGCAGTTCTTC. It codes for CASSPVTVGEQFF.

This rearrangement joins TRBV7-2 to TRBJ1-6; no clear D. Looked up from germline, CDR1 is SGHTA and CDR2 is FQGNSA. V lost 5 bases to trimming and J lost 6 bases, with 5 bases between them. CDR3 length equals 12 residues. CDR3 sequence (DNA): TGTGCCAGCAGCCTGATTAATTCACCCCTCCACTTT. Residues: CASSLINSPLHF.

The chain uses TRBV19 and TRBJ2-2; 9 bases align to TRBD2. CDR1 LNHDA and CDR2 SQIVND come from the germline V gene (reference sequence). Germline trimming cut 7 bases from V and 5 bases from J; bases unmatched to any gene: 5. The CDR3 runs 14 residues. CDR3 protein: CASNKRGATGELFF. The CDR3 nucleotides are TGTGCCAGTAACAAGCGGGGGGCGACCGGGGAGCTGTTTTTT.

J is TRBJ1-1 and V is TRBV28; D possibly corresponds to TRBD1 (6 bases). Trimming left V 6 bases short and J 1 base short, with 18 bases between. This CDR3 has 16 residues. CDR1 MDHEN and CDR2 SYDVKM come from the germline V gene. The CDR3 DNA reads as TGTGCCAGCAGATCCTATTCAGGGGCGGGGAACACTGAAGCTTTCTTT. This encodes CASRSYSGAGNTEAFF.

This clone was seen only once. This CDR3 reads CASSIREGTYNEQFF. The CDR3 DNA reads TGTGCCAGCAGCATCCGGGAGGGCACCTACAATGAGCAGTTCTTC. The gene calls are TRBV11-2 and TRBJ2-1; 8 bases are shared with TRBD2. The CDR3 has 15 amino acids. V dropped 5 bases and J dropped 2; count of bases not matched to a gene: 5. CDR1 and CDR2 from the germline V gene are SGHAT and FQNNGV.

The rearrangement uses TRBV18 and TRBJ1-2; 12 nucleotides match TRBD1. The CDR3 is 13 amino acids. Germline lookup yields CDR1 KGHSH and CDR2 LQKENI. V shed 6 bases, J shed 8 bases, and the junction held 4 bases outside the gene matches. In DNA, the CDR3 is TGTGCCAGCTCGTGGGACAGGGGGCAAGGCTACACCTTC. Encoded protein: CASSWDRGQGYTF. The full variable domain, completed using reference TRBV18 and TRBJ1-2, is NAGVMQNPRHLVRRRGQEARLRCSPMKGHSHVYWYRQLPEEGLKFMVYLQKENIIDESGMPKERFSAEFPKEGPSILRIQQVVRGDSAAYFCASSWDRGQGYTFGSGTRLTVV.

This chain joins TRBV2 and TRBJ1-1, with TRBD1 identical over 7 bases. From germline, CDR1 is SNHLY and CDR2 FYNNEI. V was clipped by 10 bases and J by 4 bases; unmatched bases: 6. This CDR3 has 12 amino acids. The CDR3 DNA sequence: TGTGCCACAACAGGGGAGAGCACTGAAGCTTTCTTT. It encodes CATTGESTEAFF.

This chain joins TRBV11-2 and TRBJ2-1; 10 bases line up with TRBD2. CDR1 is SGHAT and CDR2 is FQNNGV in the germline V gene. This CDR3 is built from 15 residues. Losses at the gene ends were 3 bases for V and 9 bases for J; bases not matched to a gene: 8. The CDR3 loop reads CASSFALAGVGEQFF. The CDR3 DNA sequence: TGTGCCAGCAGCTTTGCGCTAGCGGGAGTAGGTGAGCAGTTCTTC.

The rearrangement links TRBV7-2 to TRBJ2-3; TRBD1 or TRBD2 may be the D gene (5 bases each). Germline CDR1 SGHTA, CDR2 FQGNSA. V was pared by 3 bases and J by 0 bases, with 10 bases between. There are 15 residues in the CDR3. CDR3 loop: CASSLGTLSTDTQYF. For the CDR3, the DNA is TGTGCCAGCAGCTTGGGGACCCTAAGCACAGATACGCAGTATTTT.

The J gene is TRBJ1-1, the V gene TRBV6-1; no clear D gene. V lost 1 base to trimming and J lost 4 bases, with 10 bases between them. This CDR3 spans 14 amino acids. Per the germline V gene, CDR1 is MNHNS and CDR2 is SASEGT. The CDR3: CASSEVRSGTEAFF. The CDR3 nucleotides read TGTGCCAGCAGTGAAGTCAGGTCGGGCACTGAAGCTTTCTTT.

The chain links TRBV30 to TRBJ2-7; no reliable D call. Trimming pared 1 base from V and 2 bases from J, leaving 6 bases between. CDR1 is GTSNPN, CDR2 SVGIG, per germline (reference sequence). This CDR3 has 12 residues. The chain's CDR3 is CAWSGRPYEQYF. CDR3 bases: TGTGCCTGGAGTGGACGACCCTACGAGCAGTACTTC.